This T cell receptor beta chain was obtained from a study of OX40 agonist ivuxolimab in advanced cancers. Some clones are missing from TCRdb's copy, which holds only in-frame ones; the method was immunoSEQ multiplex PCR. The sample holds approximately 69,000 clones, around four fifths seen once. This CDR3 has 14 residues. Trimming stripped 1 base from V and 6 bases from J, with 10 bases between. The germline CDR1 and CDR2 sequences are SGDLS and YYNGEE. The chain joins TRBV9 to TRBJ2-2, with unresolved D. This clonotype originated in an adult with an advanced solid tumor such as melanoma, head and neck, liver or kidney cancer. The starting material was CD4+ or CD8+ T cells sorted from blood, obtained in a trial of the OX40 agonist ivuxolimab. This CDR3 is CASSVTTLAGELFF. CDR3 DNA: TGTGCCAGCAGCGTAACGACCTTGGCCGGGGAGCTGTTTTTT.